Shown below are 14 T cell receptor beta chains from a single sample sequenced in a study of neoadjuvant nivolumab and ipilimumab in lung cancer. Libraries were prepared by immunoSEQ multiplex PCR; TCRdb keeps only in-frame clonotypes and omits some of them. The sample lists 25,000 to 30,000 clones; roughly 80% were seen once. This specimen was tumor tissue, taken after neoadjuvant nivolumab, alone or with ipilimumab, at or shortly before surgery. Every receptor here comes from an adult with non-small cell lung cancer.

V gene TRBV5-4 combines with J gene TRBJ2-1, with a tentative D call TRBD2 (5 bases). V was trimmed by 5 bases and J by 6 bases, leaving 18 bases between them. The CDR3 totals 15 residues. Germline V gene sequence: CDR1 SGHNT, CDR2 YYREEE (reference sequence). The CDR3 DNA follows: TGTGCCAGCAGTGCCGCCCGGGGTTCAATCAATGAGCAGTTCTTC. Translated: CASSAARGSINEQFF.

The V call is TRBV29-1, the J call TRBJ2-2, with D perhaps assigned TRBD1 or TRBD2 (5 bases each). In germline, CDR1 is SQVTM, CDR2 ANQGSEA. This CDR3 is 13 amino acids long. Trimming took 4 bases from V and 6 from J, leaving 12 bases between them. CDR3 sequence: CSVVVGRAGELFF. The DNA for the CDR3 is TGCAGCGTTGTTGTGGGACGGGCCGGGGAGCTGTTTTTT.

The V and J genes are TRBV11-3 and TRBJ1-1; D not resolved. Germline CDR1 SGHNT, CDR2 YENEEA. The CDR3 sequence is 12 residues long. Trimming removed 8 bases at V and 5 bases at J, with 12 bases between. In DNA, the CDR3 is TGTGCCAGCGGTTCCGGGTGGACTGAAGCTTTCTTT. Translating gives CASGSGWTEAFF.

The J gene is TRBJ1-2, the V gene TRBV11-3, with 9 bases lining up with TRBD1. J gave up 4 bases and V 3 bases, and 9 bases lay outside the gene matches. CDR3 length equals 16 residues. The germline V gene has CDR1 SGHNT and CDR2 YENEEA. This chain's CDR3 is CASSFFGTGGSYGYTF. The CDR3 DNA reads as TGTGCCAGCAGCTTTTTTGGAACAGGGGGCAGCTATGGCTACACCTTC.

The chain couples TRBV4-2 to TRBJ2-5, with a weak D call TRBD2 (5 bases). The germline V and J ends were trimmed by 0 bases and 5 bases, with 13 bases remaining between them. The CDR3 length is 15 residues. Germline CDR1 and CDR2: LGHNA and YNFKEQ. The CDR3 protein is CASSQDGLPAETQYF. CDR3 DNA sequence: TGTGCCAGCAGCCAAGACGGACTCCCAGCGGAGACCCAGTACTTC.

The V call is TRBV6-5, the J call TRBJ2-7, with 13 bases that match TRBD2. CDR1 is MNHEY and CDR2 is SVGAGI in the germline V gene. The CDR3 length is 16 residues. V dropped 4 bases and J dropped 2; count of bases not matched to a gene: 5. The CDR3 reads CASSSPGTSGTYEQYF. The CDR3 DNA reads as TGTGCCAGCAGTTCCCCCGGGACTAGCGGGACCTACGAGCAGTACTTC.

V gene TRBV5-1 combines with J gene TRBJ1-1; 7 bases match TRBD1. The CDR3 contains 16 residues. The V gene's germline CDR1 is SGHRS and CDR2 YFSETQ. Trimming at V came to 0 bases and at J to 4 bases, leaving 9 bases not matched to a gene. This chain's CDR3 is CASSLAGQVSTTEAFF. CDR3 DNA sequence: TGCGCCAGCAGCTTGGCCGGACAGGTTTCGACCACTGAAGCTTTCTTT.

V and J are TRBV5-1 and TRBJ2-1; D perhaps matches TRBD1 (5 bases). From germline, CDR1 is SGHRS and CDR2 YFSETQ. The CDR3 length is 13 residues. Trimming pared 4 bases from V and 4 bases from J, leaving 9 bases between. The CDR3 region is CASSVDIYNEQFF. CDR3 nucleotides: TGCGCCAGCAGCGTGGACATTTACAATGAGCAGTTCTTC.

V and J are TRBV18 and TRBJ2-1, with D possibly being TRBD1 or TRBD2 (5 bases each). CDR1 KGHSH and CDR2 LQKENI come from the germline V gene. Trimming removed 0 bases from V and 10 bases from J, with 19 bases in between. The CDR3 sequence is 16 residues long. The CDR3 spells CASSPPRGELQWEQFF. In DNA form, the CDR3 reads TGTGCCAGCTCACCACCGCGAGGGGAGTTACAATGGGAGCAGTTCTTC.

The rearrangement uses TRBV30 and TRBJ1-1; D is possibly TRBD1 (6 bases). The CDR3 is made up of 11 amino acids. Germline V CDR1 and CDR2: GTSNPN, SVGIG (reference sequence). Trimming pared 0 bases from V and 13 bases from J, leaving 12 bases between. The CDR3 protein is CAWSVTGSVFF. The CDR3 nucleotides read TGTGCCTGGAGTGTTACAGGGTCTGTTTTCTTT.

This clone was observed a few times. This sequence joins TRBV30 and TRBJ1-5; D is uncertain. There are 13 residues in the CDR3. Germline V gives CDR1 GTSNPN, CDR2 SVGIG (reference sequence). The germline V and J ends were trimmed by 0 bases and 3 bases, with 6 bases remaining between them. CDR3: CAWSVQANQPQHF. Written as DNA, the CDR3 is TGTGCCTGGAGTGTTCAAGCCAATCAGCCCCAGCATTTT.

This clone came up once. This chain links TRBV11-3 with TRBJ2-2; D unresolved. V was cut by 6 bases and J by 5 bases, with 28 bases left in between. Germline lookup yields CDR1 SGHNT and CDR2 YENEEA. The CDR3 loop spans 19 amino acids. The CDR3 here is CASRRMELIDPALTGELFF. CDR3 DNA: TGTGCCAGCAGACGCATGGAGCTAATAGACCCTGCCCTGACCGGGGAGCTGTTTTTT.

In regard to this clone: This sequence may be a read error, since a much larger clone differs from it by one base. The chain uses TRBV7-2 and TRBJ2-3; D not resolved. V lost 5 bases, J lost 3 bases, and 3 bases lay in between. CDR1 is SGHTA and CDR2 is FQGNSA in the germline V gene. The CDR3 covers 11 residues. The CDR3 sequence: CASSHTDTQYF. As DNA, the CDR3 is TGTGCCAGCAGCCATACAGATACGCAGTATTTT. The full variable domain, in which reference TRBV7-2 and TRBJ2-3 provide the parts outside the CDR3, is GAGVSQSPSNKVTEKGKDVELRCDPISGHTALYWYRQSLGQGLEFLIYFQGNSAPDKSGLPSDRFSAERTGGSVSTLTIQRTQQEDSAVYLCASSHTDTQYFGPGTRLTVL.

The chain carries TRBV10-2 and TRBJ1-1; maybe TRBD1 (5 bases). Trimming cost V 7 bases and J 8 bases, with 14 bases left between them. Germline V CDR1 and CDR2: WSHSY, SAAADI. This CDR3 is 12 amino acids long. CDR3 nucleotides: TGCGCCAGCAACTTCCAGGGTCGGGAAGCTTTCTTT. It translates to CASNFQGREAFF.